Each of the 20 T cell receptor beta chains below was sequenced from the same sample in a study of blood T cell repertoires in COVID-19. Profiling relied on immunoSEQ multiplex PCR, and the TCRdb table lists in-frame clones only, not all of them. In the table there are roughly 71,000 clones, roughly 80% of which are singletons. Specimen: peripheral blood. These TCRs come from a woman over 75 with acute or convalescent COVID-19.

V and J are TRBV5-1 and TRBJ1-1; 8 nucleotides match TRBD1. Per germline, CDR1 SGHRS and CDR2 YFSETQ. The CDR3 length is 16 residues. V lost 4 bases to trimming and J lost 3 bases; unmatched junction nucleotides: 11. DNA for the CDR3: TGCGCCAGCAGCAAACCCATACAGGGGGTCGACACTGAAGCTTTCTTT. It yields the protein CASSKPIQGVDTEAFF.

The rearrangement links TRBV21-1 to TRBJ1-2; whether TRBD1, the table's D call, matches the DNA was not checked. TRBV21-1 has pseudogene status. This CDR3 has 14 residues. CDR3 loop: CASSKRNRAYGYTF. CDR3 DNA sequence: TGTGCCAGCAGCAAACGGAACAGGGCTTATGGCTACACCTTC.

The chain links TRBV7-3 to TRBJ2-7, with 9 bases that match TRBD1. Unmatched junction bases numbered 9, after V lost 5 bases and J lost 4 bases. CDR3 length equals 15 residues. Germline CDR1 SGHTA, CDR2 FQGTGA. The CDR3 region has the DNA TGTGCCAGCAGCCCCTCCGGGACAGGGAATTACGAGCAGTACTTC. Amino acids: CASSPSGTGNYEQYF.

The chain couples TRBV30 to TRBJ1-5; perhaps TRBD1 as D (6 bases). The ends were cut back, 0 bases at V and 8 bases at J, with 17 bases in the middle. CDR1 and CDR2 from the germline V gene are GTSNPN and SVGIG (reference sequence). The CDR3 covers 15 residues. The CDR3 loop is CAWSVHRAGREPQHF. The CDR3 DNA sequence: TGTGCCTGGAGTGTGCACAGGGCGGGCCGGGAGCCCCAGCATTTT.

The chain has TRBV12-5 and TRBJ1-5, with a tentative D call TRBD1 (6 bases). Germline V gives CDR1 LGHNT, CDR2 FRNRAP. V was pared by 1 base and J by 7 bases, with 11 bases between. This CDR3 is built from 14 residues. The CDR3 DNA reads as TGTGCTAGTGGTTTGGCAGGGAGGGGGCAGCCCCAGCATTTT. Protein: CASGLAGRGQPQHF.

CDR3 protein: CASSRSSARDTEAFF. CDR3 nucleotide sequence: TGTGCCAGCAGCCGGAGTTCTGCCAGGGACACTGAAGCTTTCTTT. This chain joins TRBV28 and TRBJ1-1, with D perhaps matching TRBD1 (5 bases). This CDR3 is built from 15 residues. Germline V gene lookup returns CDR1 MDHEN and CDR2 SYDVKM. V gave up 6 bases and J gave up 3 bases, with 17 bases separating them.

The CDR3 is CASSFRQGAKGTEAFF. The CDR3 DNA sequence: TGTGCCAGCAGCTTTAGACAGGGGGCAAAGGGCACTGAAGCTTTCTTT. This sequence joins TRBV5-6 and TRBJ1-1; 10 bases fit TRBD1. The CDR3 extends over 16 amino acids. Trimming removed 2 bases from V and 4 bases from J; junction bases left unmatched: 8. Germline V gives CDR1 SGHDT, CDR2 YYEEEE.

The chain couples TRBV9 to TRBJ2-3; TRBD2 aligns across 8 bases. CDR1 is SGDLS and CDR2 is YYNGEE in the germline V gene. The junction had 12 bases not matched to a gene; V was cut back by 3 bases and J by 6 bases. CDR3 length: 16 residues. CDR3 sequence reads: CASSDHAGGSMDTQYF. CDR3 nucleotide sequence: TGTGCCAGCAGCGACCACGCGGGGGGTTCAATGGATACGCAGTATTTT.

This clone was counted only a few times. V is TRBV6-5 and J is TRBJ1-1; D might be TRBD1 (5 bases). Germline-derived CDR1 and CDR2 are MNHEY and SVGAGI. The CDR3 contains 13 residues. V dropped 2 bases and J dropped 3 bases, with 7 bases sitting between them. CDR3 protein: CASSYRGDTEAFF. In DNA, the CDR3 is TGTGCCAGCAGTTACAGGGGCGACACTGAAGCTTTCTTT.

V usage is TRBV20-1 and J usage is TRBJ1-6; D unclear. The CDR3 spans 11 residues. CDR1 and CDR2 (germline): DFQATT, SNEGSKA (reference sequence). V was trimmed by 4 bases and J by 10 bases, leaving 8 bases between them. The CDR3 nucleotides are TGCAGTGCTACCTCGGGATCACCCCTCCACTTT. This codes for CSATSGSPLHF.

The chain recombines TRBV9 with TRBJ2-3; no reliable D call. Looked up from germline, CDR1 is SGDLS and CDR2 is YYNGEE. V was clipped by 0 bases and J by 4 bases, with 12 bases between them. The CDR3 spans 15 residues. The DNA for the CDR3 is TGTGCCAGCAGCGTAGTACCCACCCGGGCAGATACGCAGTATTTT. This codes for CASSVVPTRADTQYF.

The chain combines TRBV12-5 with TRBJ1-2; the D is unclear. Deletions cut 2 bases from V and 7 bases from J, with 8 bases between. Looked up from germline, CDR1 is LGHNT and CDR2 is FRNRAP. This CDR3 comprises 12 residues. The CDR3 is CASGLPGVGYTF. CDR3 in DNA: TGTGCTAGTGGTTTGCCCGGGGTTGGCTACACCTTC.

V usage is TRBV15 and J usage is TRBJ1-5; 10 nucleotides agree with TRBD1. CDR1 LNHNV and CDR2 YYDKDF come from the germline V gene (reference sequence). The CDR3 loop spans 15 amino acids. The ends lost 1 base at V and 6 bases at J; junction bases unmatched: 3. CDR3 residues: CATSRGQGAGQPQHF. Written as DNA, the CDR3 is TGTGCCACCAGCAGAGGACAGGGGGCAGGTCAGCCCCAGCATTTT. Full variable domain (missing parts from reference TRBV15 and TRBJ1-5): DAMVIQNPRYQVTQFGKPVTLSCSQTLNHNVMYWYQQKSSQAPKLLFHYYDKDFNNEADTPDNFQSRRPNTSFCFLDIRSPGLGDTAMYLCATSRGQGAGQPQHFGDGTRLSIL.

This rearrangement joins TRBV12-3 or TRBV12-4 to TRBJ2-2, with D hard to call. The CDR3 has 12 residues. Trimming stripped 7 bases from V and 8 bases from J, with 11 bases between. Here the CDR3 DNA reads TGTGCCAGCACCCAGACGGAGGGGGAGCTGTTTTTT. It codes for CASTQTEGELFF.

The J gene is TRBJ2-7, the V gene TRBV6-5; D is possibly TRBD1 (6 bases). This CDR3 contains 15 residues. Between the trimmed V and J ends, which lost 6 bases and 5 bases, there was a span of 20 bases. Germline-derived CDR1 and CDR2 are MNHEY and SVGAGI. The CDR3 coding sequence is TGTGCCAGCAGCCCCGCGGCCAGGGACATCCACGAGCAGTACTTC. Protein sequence: CASSPAARDIHEQYF.

The chain couples TRBV29-1 to TRBJ2-7, with 9 positions matching TRBD1. Trimming at V came to 7 bases and at J to 5 bases, leaving 9 bases not matched to a gene. Germline values: CDR1 SQVTM, CDR2 ANQGSEA. There are 13 residues in the CDR3. CDR3 sequence (DNA): TGCAGCGCGACCGGACAGGGGTTCAACGAGCAGTACTTC. Translating it yields CSATGQGFNEQYF.

This clone showed up just once. This chain uses TRBV30 with TRBJ1-2, with D possibly matching TRBD1 (5 bases). V was trimmed by 2 bases and J by 7 bases, leaving 11 bases between them. The CDR3 runs 12 residues. From germline, CDR1 is GTSNPN and CDR2 SVGIG (reference sequence). The chain's CDR3 is CAWSLWGGGYTF. CDR3 coding DNA: TGTGCCTGGAGTCTTTGGGGCGGTGGCTACACCTTC.

V usage is TRBV2 and J usage is TRBJ2-5; D gene unclear. Looked up from germline, CDR1 is SNHLY and CDR2 is FYNNEI. CDR3 length equals 11 residues. Trimming took off 3 bases at V and 7 bases at J, with 6 bases between the two ends. The CDR3 nucleotides are TGTGCCAGCAGTGAGGGCCGGACCCAGTACTTC. Its translation: CASSEGRTQYF.

Only a few counts were recorded for this clone. The chain recombines TRBV4-2 with TRBJ2-2; TRBD2 is a possible D gene (6 bases). The CDR3 covers 16 residues. CDR1 and CDR2 from the germline V gene are LGHNA and YNFKEQ. V was shortened by 5 bases and J by 4 bases, with 17 bases between the two germline ends. The DNA for the CDR3 is TGTGCCAGCAGCACACTAGCCGGAGCAGGCACCGGGGAGCTGTTTTTT. This encodes CASSTLAGAGTGELFF.

The gene calls are TRBV2 and TRBJ2-1; TRBD2 is a possible D gene (6 bases). In germline, CDR1 is SNHLY, CDR2 FYNNEI. Trimming pared 2 bases from V and 2 bases from J, leaving 10 bases between. The CDR3 totals 15 residues. The CDR3 sequence: CASSESGPPYNEQFF. The CDR3 nucleotides are TGTGCCAGCAGTGAAAGCGGGCCCCCCTACAATGAGCAGTTCTTC.